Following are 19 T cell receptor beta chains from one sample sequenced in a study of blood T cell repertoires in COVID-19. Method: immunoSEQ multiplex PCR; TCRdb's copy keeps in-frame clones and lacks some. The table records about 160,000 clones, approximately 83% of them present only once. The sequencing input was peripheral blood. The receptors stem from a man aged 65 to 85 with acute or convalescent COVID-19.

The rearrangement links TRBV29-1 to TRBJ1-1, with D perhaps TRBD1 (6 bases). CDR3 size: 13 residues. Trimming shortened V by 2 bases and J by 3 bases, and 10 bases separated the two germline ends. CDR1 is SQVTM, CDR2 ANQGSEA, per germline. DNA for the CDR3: TGCAGCGTTGAAAAGGGGGGGGACACTGAAGCTTTCTTT. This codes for CSVEKGGDTEAFF.

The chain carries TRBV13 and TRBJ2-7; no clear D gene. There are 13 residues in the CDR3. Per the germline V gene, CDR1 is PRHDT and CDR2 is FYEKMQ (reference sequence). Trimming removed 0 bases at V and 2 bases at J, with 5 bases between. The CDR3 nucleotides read TGTGCCAGCAGCTTAGGCAGGACCTACGAGCAGTACTTC. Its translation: CASSLGRTYEQYF.

The chain's CDR3 is CASSVQSGRAGDTQYF. In nucleotides, the CDR3 is TGTGCCAGCAGCGTCCAGAGCGGGAGGGCCGGGGATACGCAGTATTTT. This chain uses TRBV9 with TRBJ2-3, with TRBD2 matching 10 bases. Trimming removed 2 bases from V and 6 bases from J; junction bases left unmatched: 9. The CDR3 length is 16 residues. The germline V gene has CDR1 SGDLS and CDR2 YYNGEE.

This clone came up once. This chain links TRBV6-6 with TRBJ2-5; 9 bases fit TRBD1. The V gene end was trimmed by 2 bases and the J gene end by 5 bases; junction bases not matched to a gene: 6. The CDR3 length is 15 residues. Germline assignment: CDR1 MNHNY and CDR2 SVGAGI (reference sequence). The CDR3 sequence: CASSYGTGIQETQYF. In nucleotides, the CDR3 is TGTGCCAGCAGTTACGGGACAGGGATACAGGAGACCCAGTACTTC.

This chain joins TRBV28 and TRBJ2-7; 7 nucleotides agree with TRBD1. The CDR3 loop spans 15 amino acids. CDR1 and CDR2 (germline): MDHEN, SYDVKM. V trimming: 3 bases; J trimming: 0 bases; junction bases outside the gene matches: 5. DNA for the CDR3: TGTGCCAGCAGTTTCGGGGACAGAAACTCCTACGAGCAGTACTTC. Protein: CASSFGDRNSYEQYF.

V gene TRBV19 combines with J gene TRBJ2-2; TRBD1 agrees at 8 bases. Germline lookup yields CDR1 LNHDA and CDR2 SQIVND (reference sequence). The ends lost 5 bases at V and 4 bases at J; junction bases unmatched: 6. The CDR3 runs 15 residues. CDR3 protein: CASSLGRGPTGELFF. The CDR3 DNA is TGTGCCAGTAGTCTGGGCAGGGGGCCCACCGGGGAGCTGTTTTTT.

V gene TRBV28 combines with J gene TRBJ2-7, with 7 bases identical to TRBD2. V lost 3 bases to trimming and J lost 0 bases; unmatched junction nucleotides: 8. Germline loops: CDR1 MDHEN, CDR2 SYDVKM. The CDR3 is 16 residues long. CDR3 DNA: TGTGCCAGCAGTTTTTGGCTAGCGGATCCCTCCTACGAGCAGTACTTC. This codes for CASSFWLADPSYEQYF.

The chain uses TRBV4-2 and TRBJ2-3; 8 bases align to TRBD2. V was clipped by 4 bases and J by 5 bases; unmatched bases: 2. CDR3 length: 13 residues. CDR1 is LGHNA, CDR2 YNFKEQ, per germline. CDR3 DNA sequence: TGTGCCAGCAGCCTCCGGGGGGGAGATACGCAGTATTTT. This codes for CASSLRGGDTQYF.

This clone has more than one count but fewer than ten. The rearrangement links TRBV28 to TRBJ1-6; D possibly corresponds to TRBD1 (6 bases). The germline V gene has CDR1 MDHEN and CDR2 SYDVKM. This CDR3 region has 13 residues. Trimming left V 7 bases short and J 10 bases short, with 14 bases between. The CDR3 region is CASKGGGQSPLHF. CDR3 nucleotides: TGTGCCAGCAAGGGCGGGGGGCAATCACCCCTCCACTTT.

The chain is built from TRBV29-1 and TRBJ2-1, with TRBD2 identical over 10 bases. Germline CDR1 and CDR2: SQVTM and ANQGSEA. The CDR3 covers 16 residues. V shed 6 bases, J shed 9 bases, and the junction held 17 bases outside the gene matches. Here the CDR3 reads CSVTPRPSLAGVEQFF. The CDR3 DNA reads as TGCAGCGTCACTCCGCGCCCAAGTCTAGCGGGAGTTGAGCAGTTCTTC.

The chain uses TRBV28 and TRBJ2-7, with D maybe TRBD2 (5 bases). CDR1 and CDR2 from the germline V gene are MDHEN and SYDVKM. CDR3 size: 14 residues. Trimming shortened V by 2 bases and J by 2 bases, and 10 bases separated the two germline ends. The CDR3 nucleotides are TGTGCCAGCAGTTTAGACGGGGTTCCCTACGAGCAGTACTTC. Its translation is CASSLDGVPYEQYF.

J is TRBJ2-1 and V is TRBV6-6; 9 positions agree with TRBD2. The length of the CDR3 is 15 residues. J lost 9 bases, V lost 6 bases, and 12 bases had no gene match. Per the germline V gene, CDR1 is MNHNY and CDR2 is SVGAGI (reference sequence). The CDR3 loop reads CASSQLGTSRGEQFF. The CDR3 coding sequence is TGTGCCAGCAGCCAGCTTGGGACTAGCCGCGGTGAGCAGTTCTTC.

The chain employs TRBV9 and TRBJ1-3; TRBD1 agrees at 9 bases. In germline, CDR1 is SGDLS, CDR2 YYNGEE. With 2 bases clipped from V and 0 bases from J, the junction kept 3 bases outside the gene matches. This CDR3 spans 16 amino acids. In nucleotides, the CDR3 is TGTGCCAGCAGCGTGGGGACAGGGCCCTCTGGAAACACCATATATTTT. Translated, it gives CASSVGTGPSGNTIYF.

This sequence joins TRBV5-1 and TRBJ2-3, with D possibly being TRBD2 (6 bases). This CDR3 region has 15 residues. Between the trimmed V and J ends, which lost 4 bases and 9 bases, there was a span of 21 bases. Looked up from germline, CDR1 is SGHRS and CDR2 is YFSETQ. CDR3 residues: CASSVGTSKSATQYF. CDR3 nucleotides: TGCGCCAGCAGCGTCGGGACTTCAAAAAGCGCGACGCAGTATTTT.

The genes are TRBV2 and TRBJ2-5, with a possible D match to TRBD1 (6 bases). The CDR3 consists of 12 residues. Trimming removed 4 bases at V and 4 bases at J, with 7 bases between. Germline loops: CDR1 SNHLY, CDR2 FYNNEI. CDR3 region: CASSGRGETQYF. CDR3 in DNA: TGTGCCAGCAGTGGCAGGGGAGAGACCCAGTACTTC.

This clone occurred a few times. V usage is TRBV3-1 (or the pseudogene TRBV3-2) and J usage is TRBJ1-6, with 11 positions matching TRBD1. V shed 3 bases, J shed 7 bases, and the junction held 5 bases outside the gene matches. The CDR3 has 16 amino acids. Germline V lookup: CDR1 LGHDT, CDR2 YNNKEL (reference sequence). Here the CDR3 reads CASSHRTGGNNSPLHF. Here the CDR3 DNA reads TGTGCCAGCAGCCACCGGACAGGGGGCAACAATTCACCCCTCCACTTT.

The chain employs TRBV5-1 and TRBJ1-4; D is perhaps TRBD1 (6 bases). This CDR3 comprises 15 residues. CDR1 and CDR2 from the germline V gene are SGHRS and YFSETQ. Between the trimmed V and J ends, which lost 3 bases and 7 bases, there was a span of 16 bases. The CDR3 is CASSWTWDNGEKLFF. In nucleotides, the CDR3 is TGCGCCAGCAGCTGGACGTGGGACAACGGTGAAAAACTGTTTTTT.

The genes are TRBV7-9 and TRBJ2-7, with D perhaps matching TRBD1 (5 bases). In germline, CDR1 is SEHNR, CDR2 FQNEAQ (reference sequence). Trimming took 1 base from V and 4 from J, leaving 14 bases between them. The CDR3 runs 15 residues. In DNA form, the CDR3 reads TGTGCCAGCAGCTTAGATGGTGCAGGGCCGTACGAGCAGTACTTC. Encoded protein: CASSLDGAGPYEQYF.

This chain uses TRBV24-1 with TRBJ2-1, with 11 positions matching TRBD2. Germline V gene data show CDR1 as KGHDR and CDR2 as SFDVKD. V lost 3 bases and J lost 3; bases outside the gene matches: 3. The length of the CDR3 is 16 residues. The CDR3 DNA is TGTGCCACCAGTGATATCGGGACTAGCGGCTACAATGAGCAGTTCTTC. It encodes CATSDIGTSGYNEQFF.